The clone carrying this T cell receptor (beta chain) occurred once. Its antigen is unidentified. These data originate in a study of blood T cells in healthy people across ages. Findings and limits, study-wide: Naive T cell percentage and TCR beta diversity correlated strongly.

V gave up 3 bases and J gave up 8 bases, with 8 bases separating them. CDR1 SGDLS and CDR2 YYNGEE come from the germline V gene. This CDR3 contains 12 residues. A second PCR of about 7 to 11 cycles used a sample-barcoded 5' primer and a J-beta primer mix. Via MiXCR, TCRdb re-called the 5' RACE reads, giving one row per CDR3 protein. The sample has 730,000 or so distinct CDR3 sequences; about 40% are singletons. The chain employs TRBV9 and TRBJ1-4, with a tentative D call TRBD1 (5 bases). The sequencing input was blood. This TCR was recovered from a woman aged 60-70 years in good health. CDR3 residues: CASSGQGEKLFF. In DNA form, the CDR3 reads TGTGCCAGCAGCGGTCAGGGAGAAAAACTGTTTTTT.